The 18 T cell receptor beta chains below all came from one sample that was sequenced in a study of T cell responses to AZD1222 COVID-19 vaccine. Clones were sequenced by immunoSEQ multiplex PCR, and TCRdb holds only the in-frame ones, with some missing. The table has over 110,000 clones, 92% seen once. Sequencing was performed on peripheral blood, taken 28 days after the second AZD1222 dose. The receptors were sampled from an adult who received the AZD1222 COVID-19 vaccine.

This chain connects TRBV7-2 to TRBJ1-5; 9 nucleotides align to TRBD1. Germline V CDR1 and CDR2: SGHTA, FQGNSA. The V and J ends lost 5 bases and 2 bases, in that order; junction bases with no gene match: 7. CDR3 length: 16 residues. CDR3 DNA: TGTGCCAGCAGCCCCCCGGGACAGGGTGGCAATCAGCCCCAGCATTTT. Its protein product is CASSPPGQGGNQPQHF.

J is TRBJ1-1 and V is TRBV6-5; no reliable D call. This CDR3 comprises 14 residues. In germline, CDR1 is MNHEY, CDR2 SVGAGI. V gave up 2 bases and J gave up 2 bases, with 9 bases separating them. For the CDR3, the DNA is TGTGCCAGCAGTTACCTCGAGGTTAACACTGAAGCTTTCTTT. This gives the protein CASSYLEVNTEAFF.

CDR3 coding DNA: TGCGCCAGCAGCCAAGATATAAAGATCGGAGGGGCCGGGCAAGCTTTCTTT. As protein: CASSQDIKIGGAGQAFF. This rearrangement joins TRBV4-3 to TRBJ1-1; a possible D gene is TRBD1 (5 bases). The length of the CDR3 is 17 residues. V was trimmed by 0 bases and J by 9 bases, leaving 23 bases between them. Germline V CDR1 and CDR2: LGHNA, YSLEER.

The chain is built from TRBV4-2 and TRBJ1-2; weak D call: TRBD1 (6 bases). V was clipped by 1 base and J by 11 bases, with 8 bases between them. Germline CDR1 is LGHNA and CDR2 is YNFKEQ. The CDR3 sequence is 11 residues long. CDR3 DNA: TGTGCCAGCAGCCAAGGAGGGGGGTACACCTTC. Amino acid sequence: CASSQGGGYTF.

This clone was seen only a few times. V and J are TRBV6-5 and TRBJ1-4; D remains ambiguous. The length of the CDR3 is 14 residues. CDR1 is MNHEY, CDR2 SVGAGI, per germline. V was trimmed by 2 bases and J by 8 bases, leaving 12 bases between them. The CDR3 spells CASSYGRGEEKLFF. In nucleotides, the CDR3 is TGTGCCAGCAGTTACGGGCGGGGTGAAGAAAAACTGTTTTTT.

The chain uses TRBV5-5 and TRBJ1-2; a possible D gene is TRBD1 (5 bases). V was clipped by 2 bases and J by 0 bases, with 17 bases between them. Germline values: CDR1 SGHKS, CDR2 YYEKEE (reference sequence). CDR3 length: 17 amino acids. Here the CDR3 reads CASSFRGGAVSNYGYTF. As DNA, the CDR3 is TGTGCCAGCAGCTTTAGGGGTGGGGCAGTATCTAACTATGGCTACACCTTC.

The chain recombines TRBV19 with TRBJ2-2; 11 bases are a match to TRBD2. Trimming at V came to 6 bases and at J to 6 bases, leaving 6 bases not matched to a gene. Germline assignment: CDR1 LNHDA and CDR2 SQIVND (reference sequence). The CDR3 extends over 15 amino acids. DNA for the CDR3: TGTGCCAGTAGCCCTAGCGGGGGGTTGCCCGGGGAGCTGTTTTTT. Protein product: CASSPSGGLPGELFF.

This clone was seen only once. This chain links TRBV7-2 with TRBJ1-1; D is uncertain. CDR1 is SGHTA and CDR2 is FQGNSA in the germline V gene. Trimming cost V 5 bases and J 1 base, with 11 bases left between them. This CDR3 comprises 14 residues. CDR3 bases: TGTGCCAGCAGCCAGATAAGGACGAACACTGAAGCTTTCTTT. It yields the protein CASSQIRTNTEAFF.

The chain employs TRBV10-3 and TRBJ2-7, with D tentatively TRBD2 (5 bases). V lost 6 bases, J lost 7 bases, and 10 bases lay in between. The CDR3 consists of 11 residues. The germline CDR1 and CDR2 sequences are ENHRY and SYGVKD. CDR3 residues: CAISARDEQYF. The CDR3 bases are TGTGCCATCAGCGCTCGGGATGAGCAGTACTTC.

The chain is built from TRBV21-1 and TRBJ2-7; the D call of TRBD1 is as the table states it, not checked on the DNA. TRBV21-1 is shown as a pseudogene. This CDR3 has 16 residues. The CDR3 sequence: CASSPKGGQGLYEQYV. The CDR3 DNA is TGTGCCAGCAGCCCGAAGGGAGGACAGGGGCTTTACGAGCAGTACGTC.

This clone was detected a few times. The V gene is TRBV19, the J gene TRBJ1-5; 7 bases agree with TRBD1. Trimming took 5 bases from V and 7 from J; bases not matched to a gene: 11. The CDR3 has 15 amino acids. Germline loops: CDR1 LNHDA, CDR2 SQIVND (reference sequence). The CDR3 is CASSSATGDKQPQHF. Here the CDR3 DNA reads TGTGCCAGTAGTTCCGCCACAGGGGATAAACAGCCCCAGCATTTT.

V gene TRBV14 combines with J gene TRBJ1-2; TRBD1 might be the D (5 bases). This CDR3 region has 14 residues. V dropped 4 bases and J dropped 4 bases, with 13 bases sitting between them. Germline loops: CDR1 SGHDN, CDR2 FVKESK. The CDR3 region has the DNA TGTGCCAGCAGCCCCGCAACCGGGGGCTATGGCTACACCTTC. Translating it yields CASSPATGGYGYTF.

The J gene is TRBJ1-1, the V gene TRBV12-5, with D perhaps matching TRBD1 (6 bases). The germline V gene encodes CDR1 LGHNT and CDR2 FRNRAP. Trimming removed 5 bases at V and 7 bases at J, with 14 bases between. The CDR3 spans 13 residues. CDR3 DNA: TGTGCTAGTGGTAACGGGGGACACCATGAAGCTTTCTTT. Amino acids: CASGNGGHHEAFF.

The V gene is TRBV5-6, the J gene TRBJ1-4; a weak D match, TRBD1 (6 bases). This CDR3 is built from 13 residues. The germline V and J ends were trimmed by 0 bases and 12 bases, with 12 bases remaining between them. The V gene's germline CDR1 is SGHDT and CDR2 YYEEEE. CDR3 loop: CASSLVTGTELFF. In nucleotides, the CDR3 is TGTGCCAGCAGCTTGGTTACAGGGACGGAACTGTTTTTT.

The chain is built from TRBV4-2 and TRBJ1-4; D perhaps matches TRBD1 (6 bases). In germline, CDR1 is LGHNA, CDR2 YNFKEQ. This CDR3 contains 15 residues. V shed 6 bases and J shed 0 bases, with 11 bases lying between them. CDR3: CASRLGDTTNEKLFF. The DNA for the CDR3 is TGTGCCAGCAGACTAGGGGACACAACTAATGAAAAACTGTTTTTT.

V is TRBV10-3 and J is TRBJ1-1; 12 bases map to TRBD1. Per germline, CDR1 ENHRY and CDR2 SYGVKD. This CDR3 spans 14 amino acids. Trimming cost V 7 bases and J 4 bases; bases outside gene matches: 4. In DNA, the CDR3 is TGTGCCATCATGGGACAGGGGGCCGGCACTGAAGCTTTCTTT. Protein: CAIMGQGAGTEAFF.

Of note for this clone: This specimen includes other DNA sequences encoding the same CDR3. This chain links TRBV2 with TRBJ1-5; 7 bases are shared with TRBD1. This CDR3 spans 13 amino acids. Germline CDR1 SNHLY, CDR2 FYNNEI. With V trimmed by 6 bases and J by 2 bases, 1 base remained unmatched. The CDR3 region is CASRGTGNQPQHF. CDR3 DNA sequence: TGTGCCAGCAGGGGGACAGGCAATCAGCCCCAGCATTTT.

The count of this clone is one. The rearrangement joins TRBV10-2 to TRBJ2-1, with 7 bases fitting TRBD2. J lost 10 bases, V lost 6 bases, and 15 bases had no gene match. Germline V gene data show CDR1 as WSHSY and CDR2 as SAAADI. The CDR3 consists of 15 residues. This chain's CDR3 is CASSLADLVEWEQFF. For the CDR3, the DNA is TGCGCCAGCAGCCTAGCGGACCTTGTGGAATGGGAGCAGTTCTTC.